Below, 27 T cell receptor beta chains from the same sample are listed, as sequenced in a study of molecular identifiers for immune sequencing clone quantification. TCRdb analysed the PCR reads with MiXCR anew, one entry per CDR3 protein. The sample has hundreds of thousands of distinct CDR3 sequences, roughly 21% seen once. The sample taken for sequencing was naive CD8+ T cells from blood, with Jurkat cell RNA spiked in. The subset: FACS-sorted CD8+CD4-CCR7+CD45RA+ naive T cells. The origin of the receptors is a human donor in good health. Some libraries in this study had Jurkat cell RNA spiked in.

This clonotype was found a few times. J is TRBJ2-1 and V is TRBV12-3 or TRBV12-4; 12 nucleotides line up with TRBD2. J was trimmed by 6 bases and V by 7 bases; bases with no gene match: 7. There are 15 residues in the CDR3. The CDR3 reads CASNLLAGGGNEQFF. The DNA for the CDR3 is TGTGCCAGCAACCTACTAGCGGGAGGTGGCAATGAGCAGTTCTTC.

This clonotype has a count of ten or more. V and J are TRBV5-1 and TRBJ1-1, with 8 bases aligning to TRBD1. J gave up 4 bases and V 2 bases, and 10 bases lay outside the gene matches. Germline-derived CDR1 and CDR2 are SGHRS and YFSETQ. This CDR3 contains 16 residues. CDR3 loop: CASSFDRGDGSTEAFF. Here the CDR3 DNA reads TGCGCCAGCAGCTTTGACAGGGGTGATGGGAGCACTGAAGCTTTCTTT.

This clonotype was observed a few times. A much more abundant neighbour one base away suggests this may be a read error. V is TRBV5-6 and J is TRBJ2-3; D gene ambiguous. Germline V gene data show CDR1 as SGHDT and CDR2 as YYEEEE. CDR3 length: 15 amino acids. The CDR3 DNA reads TGTGCCAGCAGCTTGGTAAGAGCCGCCGAAGATACGCAGTGTTTT. The encoded protein is CASSLVRAAEDTQCF.

This clonotype appeared a few times. This may come from a read error, since a much larger clone is one base off. This chain connects TRBV4-2 to TRBJ2-7; 12 positions agree with TRBD2. The DNA end lines up better with TRBJ2-1; the J call may be wrong. CDR1 LGHNA and CDR2 YNFKEQ come from the germline V gene. The CDR3 runs 16 residues. CDR3 in amino acids: CASSPRTSGTSYEQFF. The CDR3 DNA reads TGTGCCAGCAGCCCCCGGACTAGCGGGACTTCCTACGAGCAGTTCTTC.

The sample holds many counts of this clonotype. The chain links TRBV5-6 to TRBJ2-7, with no clear D. Germline CDR1 reads SGHDT; CDR2 reads YYEEEE. The CDR3 has 11 residues. Deletions cut 5 bases from V and 5 bases from J, with 8 bases between. This CDR3 reads CASSIRNEQYF. The CDR3 DNA sequence: TGTGCCAGCAGTATCAGAAACGAGCAGTACTTC.

This clonotype was found many times. The rearrangement joins TRBV4-1 to TRBJ1-1; D call uncertain. The V end was cut by 0 bases, the J end by 3 bases, with 5 bases between. This CDR3 has 13 amino acids. Germline loops: CDR1 MGHRA, CDR2 YSYEKL. The CDR3 DNA sequence: TGCGCCAGCAGCCAAGAAGTGTACACTGAAGCTTTCTTT. It codes for CASSQEVYTEAFF.

Concerning this clonotype: No conserved phenylalanine or tryptophan ends this CDR3, so it is likely a read error. The chain recombines TRBV12-3 or TRBV12-4 with TRBJ1-5, with D perhaps TRBD1 (6 bases). Trimming took off 2 bases at V and 2 bases at J, with 7 bases between the two ends. This CDR3 has 14 residues. The CDR3 coding sequence is TGTGCCAGCAGTTTATCAGGGGGCAATCAGCCCCAGCATTTG. Protein product: CASSLSGGNQPQHL.

This clonotype was recorded many times. The chain combines TRBV7-9 with TRBJ2-3; D ambiguous. Germline values: CDR1 SEHNR, CDR2 FQNEAQ (reference sequence). Trimming removed 5 bases from V and 2 bases from J, with 11 bases in between. The CDR3 consists of 14 residues. The CDR3 DNA follows: TGTGCCAGCAGCCCAAAAGAGTACACAGATACGCAGTATTTT. This sequence encodes CASSPKEYTDTQYF.

Many counts were recorded for this clonotype. The CDR3 region is CSVEDYNEQFF. CDR3 coding DNA: TGCAGCGTTGAAGATTACAATGAGCAGTTCTTC. The chain couples TRBV29-1 to TRBJ2-1; D is undetermined. From germline, CDR1 is SQVTM and CDR2 ANQGSEA. This CDR3 is built from 11 residues. The V end was cut by 0 bases, the J end by 4 bases, with 1 base between.

The table lists this clonotype with a few counts. The chain is built from TRBV12-3 or TRBV12-4 and TRBJ1-4; a weak D match, TRBD1 (6 bases). With 6 bases removed from V and 7 bases from J, the gap between germline ends came to 18 bases. The CDR3 sequence is 15 residues long. CDR3 in DNA: TGTGCCAGCAGCCAGGACAGCGCTTTTGTTGAAAAACTGTTTTTT. Its protein is CASSQDSAFVEKLFF.

This clonotype was picked up many times. The chain joins TRBV2 to TRBJ1-1; no firm D call. The CDR3 covers 16 residues. The V and J ends lost 2 bases and 4 bases respectively, with 17 bases between them. From germline, CDR1 is SNHLY and CDR2 FYNNEI. CDR3 nucleotides: TGTGCCAGCAGTGAAACCCCTGCGGGGTATGCCACTGAAGCTTTCTTT. Amino acid sequence: CASSETPAGYATEAFF. Complete variable domain (other parts from reference TRBV2 and TRBJ1-1): EPEVTQTPSHQVTQMGQEVILRCVPISNHLYFYWYRQILGQKVEFLVSFYNNEISEKSEIFDDQFSVERPDGSNFTLKIRSTKLEDSAMYFCASSETPAGYATEAFFGQGTRLTVV.

Many counts were recorded for this clonotype. The V call is TRBV7-2, the J call TRBJ2-1; D is tentatively TRBD1 or TRBD2 (5 bases each). Trimming removed 4 bases from V and 2 bases from J, with 9 bases in between. Germline V lookup: CDR1 SGHTA, CDR2 FQGNSA. The CDR3 consists of 14 residues. CDR3 bases: TGTGCCAGCAGCTGGGGGTTCGCCTACAATGAGCAGTTCTTC. Translated: CASSWGFAYNEQFF.

This clonotype showed up just a few times. The CDR3 reads CASSQSGLELFF. CDR3 DNA sequence: TGCGCCAGCAGCCAATCTGGACTAGAACTGTTTTTT. The chain uses TRBV4-1 and TRBJ2-2, with 7 nucleotides matching TRBD2. Germline trimming cut 2 bases from V and 14 bases from J; bases unmatched to any gene: 5. CDR3 size: 12 residues. The germline V gene encodes CDR1 MGHRA and CDR2 YSYEKL.

This clonotype was recorded at least ten times. The chain is built from TRBV4-1 and TRBJ2-7, with D maybe TRBD1 (6 bases). Trimming took 4 bases from V and 3 from J, leaving 19 bases between them. CDR3 length: 16 amino acids. Germline CDR1 reads MGHRA; CDR2 reads YSYEKL. This CDR3 reads CASSPYRDLEFYEQYF. The CDR3 coding sequence is TGCGCCAGCAGCCCCTACAGGGATCTCGAGTTCTACGAGCAGTACTTC.

On this clonotype itself: A clone one base away is much larger, so this may be a read error. The DNA is omitted, as the CDR3 cannot be located on it reliably, and the CDR3 follows TCRdb's listing. This chain uses TRBV12-3 or TRBV12-4 with TRBJ2-5; the table gives TRBD2 as D, unverified against the DNA. The CDR3 sequence runs 13 residues, both termini included. CDR3 region: CASWAGGSETRYF.

About this clonotype: A much larger clone differs by one base, so this may be a read error. This chain connects TRBV7-6 to TRBJ1-1, with a tentative D call TRBD1 (5 bases). There are 15 residues in the CDR3. CDR1 is SGHVS, CDR2 FNYEAQ, per germline. CDR3 coding DNA: TGTGCCAGCAGCTTAGGCCCAGGGTTGGGGACTGGAGCTTTCTTT. Amino acids: CASSLGPGLGTGAFF.

The sample holds a few counts of this clonotype. This rearrangement joins TRBV12-3 or TRBV12-4 to TRBJ2-7; D gene unclear. The CDR3 covers 13 residues. The V gene lost 5 bases and the J gene lost 3 bases, with 11 bases spanning the gap. The CDR3 here is CASSLGSLYEQYF. The CDR3 nucleotides are TGTGCCAGCAGTCTAGGTTCACTCTACGAGCAGTACTTC.

This clonotype was seen many times. The chain uses TRBV11-2 and TRBJ2-4; possibly TRBD1 for D (5 bases). The length of the CDR3 is 15 residues. Germline CDR1 SGHAT, CDR2 FQNNGV. Trimming shortened V by 3 bases and J by 4 bases, and 13 bases separated the two germline ends. The CDR3 loop reads CASSLDPGSKNIQYF. The CDR3 DNA reads TGTGCCAGCAGCTTGGACCCAGGGTCGAAAAACATTCAGTACTTC.

This clonotype has a count of ten or more. The V call is TRBV6-6, the J call TRBJ1-5; the match to TRBD1 covers 7 bases. This CDR3 has 15 amino acids. The V gene end was trimmed by 2 bases and the J gene end by 7 bases; junction bases not matched to a gene: 8. Germline CDR1 and CDR2: MNHNY and SVGAGI (reference sequence). The CDR3 reads CASSYPDRVGQPQHF. Written as DNA, the CDR3 is TGTGCCAGCAGTTACCCCGACAGGGTTGGCCAGCCCCAGCATTTT.

This clonotype was observed at least ten times. This CDR3 reads CASSFSGDRAKNIQYF. The CDR3 region has the DNA TGTGCCAGCAGTTTTTCTGGGGATAGGGCCAAAAACATTCAGTACTTC. The rearrangement links TRBV12-3 or TRBV12-4 to TRBJ2-4; D unclear. The CDR3 runs 16 residues. With 3 bases removed from V and 1 base from J, the gap between germline ends came to 13 bases.

The V call is TRBV27, the J call TRBJ2-7; the match to TRBD2 covers 7 bases. CDR1 MNHEY and CDR2 SMNVEV come from the germline V gene (reference sequence). This CDR3 has 14 residues. The V gene end was trimmed by 6 bases and the J gene end by 6 bases; junction bases not matched to a gene: 11. The CDR3 region has the DNA TGTGCCAGCAGCCCCCGGGCTAGCGGCGGCGAGCAGTACTTC. Encoded protein: CASSPRASGGEQYF.

The rearrangement joins TRBV7-9 to TRBJ1-2; a weak D match, TRBD1 (5 bases). This CDR3 region has 19 residues. V was shortened by 1 base and J by 1 base, with 22 bases between the two germline ends. Germline V gives CDR1 SEHNR, CDR2 FQNEAQ (reference sequence). The CDR3 DNA follows: TGTGCCAGCAGCTTAGGGGACCCCCATCCCACGCAACTTAACTATGGCTACACCTTC. Its translation: CASSLGDPHPTQLNYGYTF.

As for this clonotype: With a much larger clone just one base away, this may be a read error. The gene calls are TRBV20-1 and TRBJ2-7; TRBD2 aligns across 8 bases. The CDR3 covers 12 residues. Losses at the gene ends were 8 bases for V and 4 bases for J; bases not matched to a gene: 7. Germline V CDR1 and CDR2: DFQATT, SNEGSKA (reference sequence). The DNA of the CDR3 is TGCAGTAGTAGCGGGACGACTTACGAGCAGTACTTC. Its translation: CSSSGTTYEQYF.

This clonotype was observed many times. This chain links TRBV4-1 with TRBJ2-2; 11 bases match TRBD1. The CDR3 sequence is 16 residues long. The germline gives CDR1 MGHRA, CDR2 YSYEKL. Trimming removed 4 bases from V and 4 bases from J; junction bases left unmatched: 5. The CDR3 spells CASSPGQGASTGELFF. In DNA form, the CDR3 reads TGCGCCAGCAGCCCAGGACAGGGGGCTAGCACCGGGGAGCTGTTTTTT.

This clonotype showed up many times. The V call is TRBV6-2 or TRBV6-3, the J call TRBJ2-1; 12 bases line up with TRBD2. V lost 9 bases to trimming and J lost 7 bases; unmatched junction nucleotides: 10. This CDR3 region has 15 residues. Germline V gene data show CDR1 as MNHEY and CDR2 as SVGEGT. The CDR3 bases are TGTGCCAGTAGCCTGACTAGCGGGAGTCTGAATGAGCAGTTCTTC. Translated: CASSLTSGSLNEQFF.

Points on this clonotype: The junction differs from germline at one of its ends, possibly a read error. The chain links TRBV7-9 to TRBJ2-5; TRBD2 aligns across 15 bases. There are 16 residues in the CDR3. From germline, CDR1 is SEHNR and CDR2 FQNEAQ (reference sequence). The CDR3 region is CASRRGLAGGGEAQYF. The DNA of the CDR3 is TGTGCCAGCAGGCGGGGACTAGCGGGAGGAGGAGAGGCCCAGTACTTC. The variable domain in full, with the rest retrieved from reference TRBV7-9 and TRBJ2-5, is DTGVSQNPRHKITKRGQNVTFRCDPISEHNRLYWYRQTLGQGPEFLTYFQNEAQLEKSRLLSDRFSAERPKGSFSTLEIQRTEQGDSAMYLCASRRGLAGGGEAQYFGPGTRLLVL.

This clonotype was counted many times. The genes are TRBV10-2 and TRBJ1-2; D is unclear. Trimming cost V 0 bases and J 1 base, with 12 bases left between them. CDR1 is WSHSY and CDR2 is SAAADI in the germline V gene. The CDR3 consists of 16 residues. As DNA, the CDR3 is TGCGCCAGCAGTGAGTCGTCAGCAAAGTTTAACTATGGCTACACCTTC. Amino acid sequence: CASSESSAKFNYGYTF.